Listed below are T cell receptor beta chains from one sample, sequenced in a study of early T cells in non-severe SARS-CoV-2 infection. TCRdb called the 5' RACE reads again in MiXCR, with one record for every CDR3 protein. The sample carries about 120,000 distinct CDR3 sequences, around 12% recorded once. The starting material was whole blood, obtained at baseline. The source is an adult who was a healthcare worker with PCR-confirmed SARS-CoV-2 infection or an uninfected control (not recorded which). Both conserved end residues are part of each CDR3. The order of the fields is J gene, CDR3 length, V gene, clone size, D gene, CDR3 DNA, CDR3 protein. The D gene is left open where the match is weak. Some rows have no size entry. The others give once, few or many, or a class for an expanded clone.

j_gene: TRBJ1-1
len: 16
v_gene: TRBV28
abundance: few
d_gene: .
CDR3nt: TGTGCCAGCAGTTTACCAGGGTGGCCCAAGGACACTGAAGCTTTCTTT
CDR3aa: CASSLPGWPKDTEAFF

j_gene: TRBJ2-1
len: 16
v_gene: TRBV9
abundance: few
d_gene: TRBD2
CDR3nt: TGTGCCAGCAGCGTTTCCCGGGAGGACGCCTACAATGAGCAGTTCTTC
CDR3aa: CASSVSREDAYNEQFF

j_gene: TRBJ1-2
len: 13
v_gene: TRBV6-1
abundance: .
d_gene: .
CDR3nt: TGTGCCAGCAGTCTACAGAGGGACTATGGCTACACCTTC
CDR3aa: CASSLQRDYGYTF

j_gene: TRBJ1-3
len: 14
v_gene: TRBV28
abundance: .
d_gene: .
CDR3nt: TGTGCCAGCAGTTTTCCCACCGTAGGAAACACCATATATTTT
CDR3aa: CASSFPTVGNTIYF

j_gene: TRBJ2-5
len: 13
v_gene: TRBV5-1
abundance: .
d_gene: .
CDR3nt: TGCGCCAGCAGTCGGGACTCATCCGAGACCCAGTACTTC
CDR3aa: CASSRDSSETQYF

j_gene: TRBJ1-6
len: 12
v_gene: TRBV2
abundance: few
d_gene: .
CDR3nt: TGTGCCAGCAGGGGTTTGGATTCACCCCTCCACTTT
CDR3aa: CASRGLDSPLHF

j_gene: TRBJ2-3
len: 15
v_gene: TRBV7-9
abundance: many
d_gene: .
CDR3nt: TGTGCCAGCAGCTTAGTACACGCCAGCACAGATACGCAGTATTTT
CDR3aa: CASSLVHASTDTQYF

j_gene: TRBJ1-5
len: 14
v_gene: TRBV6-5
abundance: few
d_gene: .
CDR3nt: TGTGCCAGCAGTTACTTTGGATTTAATCAGCCCCAGCATTTT
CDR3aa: CASSYFGFNQPQHF

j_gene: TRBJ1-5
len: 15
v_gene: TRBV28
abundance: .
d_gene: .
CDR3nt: TGTGCCAGCAGTTTCCCGAGAGCCAGCAATCAGCCCCAGCATTTT
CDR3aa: CASSFPRASNQPQHF

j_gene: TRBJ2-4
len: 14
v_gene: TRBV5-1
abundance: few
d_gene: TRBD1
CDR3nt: TGCGCCAGCAGCATACAACAGGGGGCGAACATTCAGTACTTC
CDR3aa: CASSIQQGANIQYF

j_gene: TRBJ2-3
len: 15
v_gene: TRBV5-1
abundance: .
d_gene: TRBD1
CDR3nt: TGCGCCAGCAGCTTAACGGGACAGGGTCCAGATACGCAGTATTTT
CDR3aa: CASSLTGQGPDTQYF

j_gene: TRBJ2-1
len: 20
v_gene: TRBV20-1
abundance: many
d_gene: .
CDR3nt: TGCAGTGCTAGCCCCCCCTTTAGCAATAGTCCCCAGAGAAGGGGCAATGAGCAGTTCTTC
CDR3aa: CSASPPFSNSPQRRGNEQFF

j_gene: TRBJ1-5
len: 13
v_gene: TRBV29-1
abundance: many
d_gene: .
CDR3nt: TGCAGCGCTGCCGAGCGTAGCAATCAGCCCCAGCATTTT
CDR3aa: CSAAERSNQPQHF

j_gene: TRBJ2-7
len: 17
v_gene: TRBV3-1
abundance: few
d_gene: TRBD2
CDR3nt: TGTGCCAGCAGCCAAGACCCGACTAGCGGGGGGGCGTACGAGCAGTACTTC
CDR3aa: CASSQDPTSGGAYEQYF

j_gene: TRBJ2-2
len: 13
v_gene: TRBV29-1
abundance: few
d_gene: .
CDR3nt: TGCAGCGTTGAAGACGGCTATACTGGGGAGCTGTTTTTT
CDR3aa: CSVEDGYTGELFF

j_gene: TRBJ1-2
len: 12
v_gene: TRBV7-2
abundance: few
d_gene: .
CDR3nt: TGTGCCAGCAGGCAAACAGGTTCCGGCTACACCTTC
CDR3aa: CASRQTGSGYTF